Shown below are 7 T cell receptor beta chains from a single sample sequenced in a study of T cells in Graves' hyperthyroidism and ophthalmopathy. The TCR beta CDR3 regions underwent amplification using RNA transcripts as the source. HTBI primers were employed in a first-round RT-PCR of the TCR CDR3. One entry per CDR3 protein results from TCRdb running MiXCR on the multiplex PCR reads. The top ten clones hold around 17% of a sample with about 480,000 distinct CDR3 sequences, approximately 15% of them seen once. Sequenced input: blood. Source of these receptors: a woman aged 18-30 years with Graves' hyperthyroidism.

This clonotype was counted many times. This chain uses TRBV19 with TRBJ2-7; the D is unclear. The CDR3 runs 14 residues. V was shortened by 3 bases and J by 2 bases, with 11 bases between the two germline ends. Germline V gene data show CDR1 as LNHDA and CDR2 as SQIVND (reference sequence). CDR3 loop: CASSIEETAYEQYF. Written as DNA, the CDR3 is TGTGCCAGTAGTATTGAAGAAACAGCCTACGAGCAGTACTTC.

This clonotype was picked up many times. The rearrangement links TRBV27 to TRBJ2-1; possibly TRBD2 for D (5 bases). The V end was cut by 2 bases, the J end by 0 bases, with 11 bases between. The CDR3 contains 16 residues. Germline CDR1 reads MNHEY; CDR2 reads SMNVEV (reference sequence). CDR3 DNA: TGTGCCAGCAGTTTAGACCCAGCGGACTCCTACAATGAGCAGTTCTTC. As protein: CASSLDPADSYNEQFF.

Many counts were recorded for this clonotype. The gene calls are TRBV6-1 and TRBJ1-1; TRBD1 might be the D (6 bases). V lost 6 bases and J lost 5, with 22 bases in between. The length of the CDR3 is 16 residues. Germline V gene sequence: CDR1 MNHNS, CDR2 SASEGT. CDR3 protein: CASSPRQLGGGTEAFF. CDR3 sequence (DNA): TGTGCCAGCAGCCCAAGACAGTTGGGGGGCGGAACTGAAGCTTTCTTT.

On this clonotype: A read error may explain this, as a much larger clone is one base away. The CDR3 spells CASIVDMHSNQLQHF. CDR3 coding DNA: TGCGCCAGCATTGTCGACATGCATAGCAATCAGCTCCAGCATTTT. The rearrangement links TRBV10-2 to TRBJ1-5, with D unresolved. This CDR3 has 15 residues. The germline V gene encodes CDR1 WSHSY and CDR2 SAAADI.

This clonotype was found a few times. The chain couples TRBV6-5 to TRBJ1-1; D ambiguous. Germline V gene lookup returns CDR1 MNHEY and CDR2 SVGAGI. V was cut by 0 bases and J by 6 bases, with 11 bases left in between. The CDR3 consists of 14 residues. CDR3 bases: TGTGCCAGCAGTTACTCTGGCAGAGCGGCTGAAGCTTTCTTT. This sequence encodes CASSYSGRAAEAFF.

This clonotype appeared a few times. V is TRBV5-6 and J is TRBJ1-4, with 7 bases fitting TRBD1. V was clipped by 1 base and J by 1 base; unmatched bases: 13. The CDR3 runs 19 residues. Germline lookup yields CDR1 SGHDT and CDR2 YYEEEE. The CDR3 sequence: CASSLSRLGQPLTNEKLFF. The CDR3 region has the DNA TGTGCCAGCAGCTTGTCACGATTGGGACAGCCCCTAACTAATGAAAAACTGTTTTTT.

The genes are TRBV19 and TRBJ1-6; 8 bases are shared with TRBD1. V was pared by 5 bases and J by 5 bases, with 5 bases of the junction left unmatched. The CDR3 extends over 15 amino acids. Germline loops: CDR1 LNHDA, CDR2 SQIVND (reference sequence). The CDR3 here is CASSPTGANNSPLHF. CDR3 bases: TGTGCCAGTAGTCCGACAGGGGCTAATAATTCACCCCTCCACTTT.